Described below is a single TCR beta chain sequence and its context. What it binds is not known. No DNA is given; TCRdb re-called the 5' RACE reads and lists each CDR3 protein once. Recorded for this sample: approximately 550,000 distinct CDR3 sequences. This record comes from a study of T cells expressing NK-cell markers. Study background: CD3+CD56+NKG2C+, CD3+CD56+NKG2C- and CD3+CD56-NKG2C+ T cells, once sorted, supplied the TCR beta repertoires. The authors sequenced eight donors, of whom seven were HCMV-seropositive and one was seronegative.

Findings and caveats of the study: Researchers report these clonotypes also headed the CD3+CD56-NKG2C+ fraction in four donors.

In germline, CDR1 is SGHRS, CDR2 YFSETQ. This CDR3 has 18 amino acids. Material: blood T cells: a sorted CD56 or NKG2C T cell subset, CD4+ or CD8+ T cells, or bulk PBMC T cells (not recorded which). V and J are TRBV5-1 and TRBJ1-2; the D gene TCRdb calls, TRBD1, cannot be checked with no DNA. The clonotype was recovered from a man between 18 and 29 years old in good health. CDR3 protein: CASSSKGISGTGGTGYTF.